This note documents a single TCR beta chain sequence. It lacks a known antigen. This record belongs to a study of T cells expressing NK-cell markers (dated by TCRdb to 2019 to 2021). The study in broad terms: Three sorted T-cell subsets (CD3+CD56+NKG2C+, CD3+CD56+NKG2C- and CD3+CD56-NKG2C+) from under ten donors had their TCR beta-chain repertoires profiled. Libraries were sequenced as 2 x 150 bp reads on Illumina HiSeq 2000/2500, MiSeq or NextSeq. The study sequenced eight donors, all healthy volunteers chosen at random: three men and five women. Seven of the eight sequenced donors were HCMV-seropositive and one was HCMV-seronegative. Study-level results and caveats: Those dominant clonotypes were again the most abundant among CD3+CD56-NKG2C+ cells in several donors, at roughly 28.3-60.1%. In six donors, the dominant CD3+CD56+NKG2C+ clonotypes were among the top 10 CD8+ clonotypes and accounted for about 1.0-7.0% of CD8+ T cells. Whether the expanded NKG2C-expressing T cell clones were specific for HCMV antigens was left unclear.

From the cysteine through the phenylalanine, the CDR3 covers 16 amino acids. DNA was not recorded. As encoded in the germline V gene (reference sequence), CDR1 is SEHNR while CDR2 is FQNEAQ. For sequencing, an Illumina HiSeq 2000 was employed. The TCR beta cDNA libraries were made using 5'RACE template switching, a step that added both a universal primer site and unique molecular identifiers. cDNA synthesis was primed from the TCR beta constant segment, followed by two successive PCR amplification steps. Regarding the original processing steps: MIGEC handled demultiplexing of the reads and grouping by UMI, while MiTCR was used to assemble and quantify clonotypes. To remove erroneous sequences, TCR cDNA sequences were retained only when supported by two or more reads. The tcR package was used for downstream repertoire analysis, and clonotypes were matched across fractions by CDR3 nucleotide sequence plus V segment. Antigen specificity was annotated against VDJdb with VDJmatch, allowing one amino acid substitution in CDR3. TCRdb reprocessed the reads; each CDR3 protein sequence makes one entry, and DNA is unavailable. TCRdb's processing, not the study's, gives the V and J calls here. This sample's table lists about 430,000 distinct CDR3 sequences. In total, the top ten clones hold approximately 1.4% of the sample.

HCMV-specific IgG was detected in serum with a commercial ELISA kit to determine HCMV serostatus. Ficoll density gradient centrifugation was used to isolate peripheral blood mononuclear cells from blood. What was sequenced was blood T cells: a sorted CD56 or NKG2C T cell subset, CD4+ or CD8+ T cells, or bulk PBMC T cells (not recorded which). The rearrangement joined TRBV7-9 to TRBJ1-2. This receptor was taken from a woman aged 50 to 60 in good health. Donor details come from another sample of the same person, matched by shared clones. The CDR3 sequence is CASSLSRAGTNYGYTF. Here the CDR3 is joined to the reference TRBV7-9 and TRBJ1-2 genes, and the full variable domain is: DTGVSQNPRHKITKRGQNVTFRCDPISEHNRLYWYRQTLGQGPEFLTYFQNEAQLEKSRLLSDRFSAERPKGSFSTLEIQRTEQGDSAMYLCASSLSRAGTNYGYTFGSGTRLTVV.